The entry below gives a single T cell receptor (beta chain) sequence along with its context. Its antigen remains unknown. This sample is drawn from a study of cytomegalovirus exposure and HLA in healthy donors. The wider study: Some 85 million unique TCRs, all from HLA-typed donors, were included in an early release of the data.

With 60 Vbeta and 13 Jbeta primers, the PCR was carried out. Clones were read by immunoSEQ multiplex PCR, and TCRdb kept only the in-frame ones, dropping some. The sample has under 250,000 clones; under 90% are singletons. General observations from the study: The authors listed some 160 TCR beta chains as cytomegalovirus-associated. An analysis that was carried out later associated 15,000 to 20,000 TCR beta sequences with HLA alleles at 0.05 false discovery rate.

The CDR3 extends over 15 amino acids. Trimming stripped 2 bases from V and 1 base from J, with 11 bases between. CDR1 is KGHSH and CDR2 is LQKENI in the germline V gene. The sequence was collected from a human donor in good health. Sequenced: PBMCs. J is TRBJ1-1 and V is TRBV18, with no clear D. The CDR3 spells CASSPYEKTNTEAFF. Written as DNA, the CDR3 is TGTGCCAGCTCACCATACGAGAAAACGAACACTGAAGCTTTCTTT.